A single T cell receptor beta chain is shown here with its context. Deletions cut 3 bases from V and 3 bases from J, with 9 bases between. Germline loops: CDR1 LNHDA, CDR2 SQIVND (reference sequence). The CDR3 runs 13 residues. Produced via immunoSEQ multiplex PCR; TCRdb's table is partial and in-frame only. This table holds 6,500 to 10,000 clones, 20% to 30% found once. The sample belongs to a study of sequential checkpoint blockade in melanoma. Study summary: 85 to 95 pretreatment tumor DNA samples were TCRβ immunosequenced.

Regarding treatment: randomized to nivolumab then ipilimumab (arm A) or the reverse (arm B). This rearrangement joins TRBV19 to TRBJ2-7; D perhaps matches TRBD1 (6 bases). The source material was tumor tissue (inferred from file names), sampled from a patient given nivolumab and ipilimumab in sequence. The source of this sequence is a human donor with melanoma. CDR3 sequence: CASSIEQGYEQYF. Written as DNA, the CDR3 is TGTGCCAGTAGTATTGAACAGGGCTACGAGCAGTACTTC.